The 32 T cell receptor beta chains reported below all come from one sample, sequenced in a study of blood T cell repertoires in COVID-19 (dated by TCRdb to 2019 to 2021). The library was obtained by the immunoSEQ multiplex PCR assay. What TCRdb holds here is the immuneACCESS table cut down to in-frame rearrangements. Part of the clones is not present; checked against another copy, under half of the missing clones reflect an unresolved V gene, and the others are unexplained. This sample lists 150,000 to 200,000 clones; 87% were detected once. The ten largest clones represent over 4.5% of the sample. The sequenced sample was peripheral blood. Source of these receptors: a human donor in a cohort sampled during active COVID-19.

The J gene is TRBJ2-7, the V gene TRBV15; 10 bases map to TRBD2. Losses at the gene ends were 0 bases for V and 3 bases for J; bases not matched to a gene: 5. The CDR3 consists of 16 residues. Germline loops: CDR1 LNHNV, CDR2 YYDKDF (reference sequence). CDR3 region: CATSRDRLAGLYEQYF. For the CDR3, the DNA is TGTGCCACCAGCAGAGATCGACTAGCGGGTCTCTACGAGCAGTACTTC.

This clone was counted a single time. The gene calls are TRBV24-1 and TRBJ1-1; a possible D gene is TRBD1 (6 bases). The CDR3 is 17 residues long. V lost 5 bases and J 3 bases, leaving 21 bases between the germline ends. Germline V gene data show CDR1 as KGHDR and CDR2 as SFDVKD. The CDR3 region is CATSGSGGGAGDTEAFF. In nucleotides, the CDR3 is TGTGCCACCAGTGGAAGTGGGGGGGGCGCCGGGGACACTGAAGCTTTCTTT.

The chain combines TRBV21-1 with TRBJ2-1; TRBD2 reflects the table's D call only, with no check against the DNA. TRBV21-1 is a listed pseudogene. This CDR3 is 17 amino acids long. This CDR3 is CASSKARLAAPYNEQFF. In DNA, the CDR3 is TGTGCCAGCAGCAAAGCGAGACTAGCGGCTCCCTACAATGAGCAGTTCTTC.

CDR3 DNA sequence: TGTGCCAGCTCACCACCCCGGGGGGGGCTACCGTACTTC. Translating gives CASSPPRGGLPYF. The rearrangement links TRBV18 to TRBJ2-7, with 8 positions matching TRBD2. Per germline, CDR1 KGHSH and CDR2 LQKENI. Unmatched junction bases numbered 7, after V lost 0 bases and J lost 12 bases. The CDR3 extends over 13 amino acids.

This chain uses TRBV5-1 with TRBJ1-1, with TRBD1 matching 7 bases. CDR1 is SGHRS and CDR2 is YFSETQ in the germline V gene. The CDR3 is 16 residues long. J was trimmed by 0 bases and V by 5 bases; bases with no gene match: 10. This CDR3 reads CASRHTGDGMNTEAFF. CDR3 DNA sequence: TGCGCCAGCAGGCATACAGGGGATGGAATGAACACTGAAGCTTTCTTT. Full variable domain (missing parts from reference TRBV5-1 and TRBJ1-1): KAGVTQTPRYLIKTRGQQVTLSCSPISGHRSVSWYQQTPGQGLQFLFEYFSETQRNKGNFPGRFSGRQFSNSRSEMNVSTLELGDSALYLCASRHTGDGMNTEAFFGQGTRLTVV.

The sample holds a few counts of this clone. The gene calls are TRBV7-2 and TRBJ1-1; D unresolved. Trimming took 0 bases from V and 0 from J, leaving 5 bases between them. Germline V gene data show CDR1 as SGHTA and CDR2 as FQGNSA. The CDR3 is 14 residues long. The CDR3 DNA follows: TGTGCCAGCAGCTTAGCGCAGGTGAACACTGAAGCTTTCTTT. As protein: CASSLAQVNTEAFF.

The rearrangement joins TRBV6-6 to TRBJ1-2; tentatively, D is TRBD1 (5 bases). Trimming removed 8 bases from V and 7 bases from J, with 11 bases in between. CDR1 and CDR2 (germline): MNHNY, SVGAGI (reference sequence). The CDR3 consists of 11 residues. CDR3 DNA: TGTGCCAGCCGGGGGTCTCGTGGCTACACCTTC. Protein: CASRGSRGYTF.

The chain couples TRBV6-2 or TRBV6-3 to TRBJ2-3, with D tentatively TRBD1 (5 bases). CDR3 size: 15 residues. CDR1 MNHEY and CDR2 SVGEGT come from the germline V gene. Between the trimmed V and J ends, which lost 4 bases and 5 bases, there was a span of 16 bases. The CDR3, as DNA: TGTGCCAGCAGTTTCGGACAACAAGTCGGAGATACGCAGTATTTT. Amino acid sequence: CASSFGQQVGDTQYF.

By sample fraction, this clone is medium-sized. The chain combines TRBV9 with TRBJ1-4; TRBD1 matches at 9 bases. This CDR3 has 13 residues. After removal of 4 bases from V and 8 bases from J, the junction contained 3 bases not matched to a gene. The germline CDR1 and CDR2 sequences are SGDLS and YYNGEE. DNA of the CDR3: TGTGCCAGCAGCTCGGGACAGGGAGAAAAACTGTTTTTT. Its protein is CASSSGQGEKLFF.

Comments on this clone: The sample has other DNA sequences that encode this CDR3 too. The CDR3 bases are TGTGCCAGCAGCTCCCCCCTCTACAATGAGCAGTTCTTC. Translated: CASSSPLYNEQFF. J is TRBJ2-1 and V is TRBV5-4; D not resolved. CDR3 size: 13 residues. The V and J ends lost 3 bases and 3 bases respectively, with 7 bases between them. In germline, CDR1 is SGHNT, CDR2 YYREEE (reference sequence).

This chain links TRBV30 with TRBJ2-5; D gene uncertain. This CDR3 contains 11 residues. Germline values: CDR1 GTSNPN, CDR2 SVGIG (reference sequence). With 3 bases removed from V and 5 bases from J, the gap between germline ends came to 7 bases. The CDR3 sequence: CAWRKSETQYF. The CDR3 coding sequence is TGTGCCTGGAGGAAGAGCGAGACCCAGTACTTC.

This chain joins TRBV28 and TRBJ2-7, with 11 bases identical to TRBD2. The CDR3 consists of 18 residues. V lost 6 bases, J lost 3 bases, and 16 bases stayed unmatched. Germline CDR1 is MDHEN and CDR2 is SYDVKM. CDR3 residues: CASSHLDGGTSGYYEQYF. CDR3 coding DNA: TGTGCCAGCAGCCACCTAGACGGTGGGACTAGCGGTTACTACGAGCAGTACTTC.

The chain carries TRBV21-1 and TRBJ2-6; the table assigns TRBD1, which was not confirmed against the DNA. TRBV21-1 is shown as a pseudogene. The CDR3 is 18 amino acids. The CDR3 spells CASSKAPDRDSGANVLTF. DNA for the CDR3: TGTGCCAGCAGCAAAGCCCCCGACAGGGACTCTGGGGCCAACGTCCTGACTTTC.

The chain links TRBV29-1 to TRBJ2-3; D is uncertain. The CDR3 is made up of 12 amino acids. The V end was cut by 3 bases, the J end by 2 bases, with 6 bases between. Per the germline V gene, CDR1 is SQVTM and CDR2 is ANQGSEA. The CDR3 sequence: CSVEFITDTQYF. CDR3 nucleotides: TGCAGCGTTGAGTTCATCACAGATACGCAGTATTTT.

The chain uses TRBV7-9 and TRBJ1-5; 9 bases fit TRBD1. In germline, CDR1 is SEHNR, CDR2 FQNEAQ (reference sequence). The CDR3 consists of 18 residues. Trimming at V came to 4 bases and at J to 2 bases, leaving 12 bases not matched to a gene. CDR3 sequence (DNA): TGTGCCAGCAGCTCCGGGACAGGGATGGTTCTAGGCAATCAGCCCCAGCATTTT. This gives the protein CASSSGTGMVLGNQPQHF.

The chain recombines TRBV5-1 with TRBJ1-2, with D possibly matching TRBD1 (6 bases). Germline V gene data show CDR1 as SGHRS and CDR2 as YFSETQ. V was clipped by 4 bases and J by 2 bases, with 12 bases between them. The CDR3 runs 14 residues. CDR3 amino acids: CASSEQGANYGYTF. The CDR3 DNA follows: TGCGCCAGCAGCGAACAGGGTGCCAACTATGGCTACACCTTC. Using reference TRBV5-1 and TRBJ1-2 for the parts outside the CDR3, the full variable domain is KAGVTQTPRYLIKTRGQQVTLSCSPISGHRSVSWYQQTPGQGLQFLFEYFSETQRNKGNFPGRFSGRQFSNSRSEMNVSTLELGDSALYLCASSEQGANYGYTFGSGTRLTVV.

The V gene is TRBV2, the J gene TRBJ2-7, with 13 positions matching TRBD2. The CDR3 runs 15 residues. With 6 bases clipped from V and 2 bases from J, the junction kept 4 bases outside the gene matches. Germline loops: CDR1 SNHLY, CDR2 FYNNEI. The CDR3: CASRVGTSGAYEQYF. As DNA, the CDR3 is TGTGCCAGCAGGGTAGGGACTAGCGGGGCCTACGAGCAGTACTTC.

J is TRBJ2-1 and V is TRBV6-2 or TRBV6-3, with D hard to call. This CDR3 is 11 amino acids long. Between the trimmed V and J ends, which lost 5 bases and 10 bases, there was a span of 9 bases. The V gene's germline CDR1 is MNHEY and CDR2 SVGEGT. The CDR3 sequence: CASSHLEEQFF. The CDR3 DNA is TGTGCCAGCAGTCACCTAGAGGAGCAGTTCTTC.

The genes are TRBV30 and TRBJ1-5; D is undetermined. V lost 0 bases to trimming and J lost 5 bases, with 11 bases between them. The CDR3 totals 14 residues. CDR1 and CDR2 (germline): GTSNPN, SVGIG (reference sequence). The DNA for the CDR3 is TGTGCCTGGAGTGTAAATCCAGGATATCAGCCCCAGCATTTT. Its protein product is CAWSVNPGYQPQHF.

This sequence joins TRBV2 and TRBJ1-6, with 7 bases lining up with TRBD1. The J segment lost 17 bases and the V segment lost 6 bases, leaving 7 bases of the junction unmatched. CDR1 is SNHLY, CDR2 FYNNEI, per germline. The CDR3 is 11 amino acids. In DNA form, the CDR3 reads TGTGCCAGCAGGCGGACAGGCCCGGTCCACTTT. It specifies CASRRTGPVHF. Filled out from reference TRBV2 and TRBJ1-6, the complete variable domain reads EPEVTQTPSHQVTQMGQEVILRCVPISNHLYFYWYRQILGQKVEFLVSFYNNEISEKSEIFDDQFSVERPDGSNFTLKIRSTKLEDSAMYFCASRRTGPVHFGNGTRLTVT.

This clone was observed a handful of times. At one boundary the junction diverges from the germline segment, which might be a read error. This chain links TRBV19 with TRBJ1-6; 10 nucleotides align to TRBD1. Germline loops: CDR1 LNHDA, CDR2 SQIVND (reference sequence). The CDR3 covers 15 residues. The CDR3 DNA reads as TGTGCCAGTAGTGTAGAAGGACAGGGGGATTCACCCCTCCACTTT. It specifies CASSVEGQGDSPLHF.

This clone came up once. The rearrangement uses TRBV27 and TRBJ2-7; D is possibly TRBD1 (8 bases). From germline, CDR1 is MNHEY and CDR2 SMNVEV (reference sequence). This CDR3 comprises 14 residues. Trimming removed 7 bases from V and 4 bases from J, with 17 bases in between. This CDR3 is CASKNRGGWYEQYF. CDR3 sequence (DNA): TGTGCCAGCAAGAACAGGGGGGGTTGGTACGAGCAGTACTTC.

This sequence joins TRBV30 and TRBJ2-7; D is possibly TRBD1 (6 bases). The CDR3 covers 18 residues. The germline gives CDR1 GTSNPN, CDR2 SVGIG (reference sequence). Trimming took off 0 bases at V and 2 bases at J, with 23 bases between the two ends. The CDR3 DNA is TGTGCCTGGAGTGTACCCAGGGGAAGACCCCTTGCCACCTACGAGCAGTACTTC. It translates to CAWSVPRGRPLATYEQYF.

The chain has TRBV6-5 and TRBJ1-5, with 7 nucleotides matching TRBD1. The CDR3 covers 15 residues. CDR1 MNHEY and CDR2 SVGAGI come from the germline V gene. Trimming at V came to 10 bases and at J to 0 bases, leaving 9 bases not matched to a gene. CDR3 protein: CATLKGAYSNQPQHF. In nucleotides, the CDR3 is TGTGCCACACTAAAGGGGGCTTATAGCAATCAGCCCCAGCATTTT.

The chain carries TRBV28 and TRBJ2-1, with D possibly matching TRBD2 (6 bases). Germline lookup yields CDR1 MDHEN and CDR2 SYDVKM. V was pared by 4 bases and J by 2 bases, with 12 bases between. The CDR3 totals 15 residues. The chain's CDR3 is CASSSHRGTYNEQFF. As DNA, the CDR3 is TGTGCCAGCAGTTCCCACCGGGGGACCTACAATGAGCAGTTCTTC.

The rearrangement joins TRBV19 to TRBJ1-2, with D maybe TRBD1 (5 bases). The V gene lost 2 bases and the J gene lost 4 bases, with 14 bases spanning the gap. CDR1 is LNHDA, CDR2 SQIVND, per germline (reference sequence). There are 15 residues in the CDR3. For the CDR3, the DNA is TGTGCCAGTAGTATAAGGGGCAGCCGATTCTATGGCTACACCTTC. It yields the protein CASSIRGSRFYGYTF.

V usage is TRBV5-6 and J usage is TRBJ1-3, with D possibly matching TRBD1 (6 bases). The CDR3 contains 17 residues. Germline CDR1 and CDR2: SGHDT and YYEEEE. Trimming took off 4 bases at V and 2 bases at J, with 19 bases between the two ends. CDR3 in amino acids: CASSATPTGVTGNTIYF. The CDR3, as DNA: TGTGCCAGCAGCGCGACCCCGACAGGAGTCACTGGAAACACCATATATTTT.

This clone came up once. V gene TRBV11-3 combines with J gene TRBJ2-7; 8 nucleotides match TRBD1. This CDR3 contains 20 residues. The ends lost 1 base at V and 7 bases at J; junction bases unmatched: 24. Germline CDR1 reads SGHNT; CDR2 reads YENEEA. CDR3 in amino acids: CASSLVVPARGLVGPVEQYF. The CDR3 coding sequence is TGTGCCAGCAGCTTAGTCGTCCCCGCCAGGGGGCTTGTGGGTCCTGTGGAGCAGTACTTC. Full variable domain (rest looked up from reference TRBV11-3 and TRBJ2-7): EAGVVQSPRYKIIEKKQPVAFWCNPISGHNTLYWYLQNLGQGPELLIRYENEEAVDDSQLPKDRFSAERLKGVDSTLKIQPAELGDSAVYLCASSLVVPARGLVGPVEQYFGPGTRLTVT.

The count of this clone is one. The chain is built from TRBV6-2 or TRBV6-3 and TRBJ1-2; 9 nucleotides match TRBD1. V was pared by 4 bases and J by 4 bases, with 7 bases of the junction left unmatched. Germline CDR1 MNHEY, CDR2 SVGEGT. The CDR3 loop spans 15 amino acids. The CDR3 DNA reads as TGTGCCAGCAGTTCTACGGGACAGGGAACCTATGGCTACACCTTC. As protein: CASSSTGQGTYGYTF.

The gene calls are TRBV6-6 and TRBJ2-1, with TRBD2 identical over 8 bases. The CDR3 is 16 residues long. Germline assignment: CDR1 MNHNY and CDR2 SVGAGI (reference sequence). With 6 bases clipped from V and 5 bases from J, the junction kept 12 bases outside the gene matches. This CDR3 is CASSKKGLGPHNEQFF. For the CDR3, the DNA is TGTGCCAGCAGCAAGAAGGGACTAGGGCCCCACAATGAGCAGTTCTTC.

The V gene is TRBV7-2, the J gene TRBJ2-7, with D hard to call. Looked up from germline, CDR1 is SGHTA and CDR2 is FQGNSA. The length of the CDR3 is 10 residues. CDR3: CASSSLVLPV. The CDR3 nucleotides are TGTGCCAGCAGCTCCCTGGTACTCCCGGTC.

The chain employs TRBV28 and TRBJ1-5, with D maybe TRBD1 (5 bases). CDR3 length equals 17 residues. Trimming took 2 bases from V and 2 from J, leaving 16 bases between them. The V gene's germline CDR1 is MDHEN and CDR2 SYDVKM. The CDR3 DNA reads TGTGCCAGCAGTTTAGCCGGGAAGGGAGGGGGCAATCAGCCCCAGCATTTT. Protein: CASSLAGKGGGNQPQHF.